This T cell receptor beta chain came from a study of T cell responses to AZD1222 COVID-19 vaccine. Points from the study as a whole: Clonal diversity was possibly underestimated, and white British individuals and females predominated among donors. Nearly half of spike-specific TCRs reportedly target unmutated variant regions.

In regard to this clone: The target antigen is unknown.

Sequencing used immunoSEQ multiplex PCR; TCRdb keeps in-frame clones, though not all of them. The table records over 120,000 clones, approximately 90% of them present only once. The sequencing used peripheral blood, collected on day 0 of AZD1222 vaccination. The source is an adult in good health.

The CDR3 region is CASSSPSGGEQYF. Written as DNA, the CDR3 is TGTGCCAGCAGCTCCCCGTCAGGGGGCGAGCAGTACTTC. The chain uses TRBV7-9 and TRBJ2-7, with 7 positions matching TRBD1. Germline lookup yields CDR1 SEHNR and CDR2 FQNEAQ (reference sequence). V lost 4 bases, J lost 6 bases, and 6 bases stayed unmatched. The CDR3 consists of 13 residues.